This is a list of T cell receptor beta chains from one sample in a study of T cell repertoires in cytomegalovirus infection. TCRdb redid the calling of the reads with MiXCR, one entry per CDR3 protein. The repertoire holds about 210,000 distinct CDR3 sequences, 5% to 8.5% seen once, with around 6.9% in the top ten. The sequenced sample was PBMCs. These TCRs come from a human donor in good health (CMV status not recorded). Some clones in this sample may be carry-over from other donors' samples. Both conserved end residues are part of each CDR3.

cdr3_aa j_call v_call
CASSLAPVGAREQYF TRBJ2-7 TRBV7-8
CASSLAVGLAFF TRBJ1-1 TRBV5-6
CASRPSRTHEAFF TRBJ1-1 TRBV7-2
CASSLATGTGIGGELFF TRBJ2-2 TRBV7-6
CASSGEGPGYEQYF TRBJ2-7 TRBV2
CSADSGTDEAFF TRBJ1-1 TRBV29-1
CASSPPGLAGGPEDTQYF TRBJ2-3 TRBV5-4
CAWRRAFIGTGGNEQYF TRBJ2-7 TRBV30
CSVEDPRGRTEAFF TRBJ1-1 TRBV29-1
CASSYDRVAPEAFF TRBJ1-1 TRBV6-2/TRBV6-3
CVSSLAGTEKLFF TRBJ1-4 TRBV12-3/TRBV12-4
CASSLRSGDEQYF TRBJ2-7 TRBV7-2
CSVHPGGNSGNTIYF TRBJ1-3 TRBV20-1
CASSATPNTEAFF TRBJ1-1 TRBV7-3
CASRKLGSYEQYF TRBJ2-7 TRBV11-2
CASSLEGGKSGREETQYF TRBJ2-5 TRBV7-2
CSAPRTGRPTEAFF TRBJ1-1 TRBV20-1
CASSTSGDESDTQYF TRBJ2-3 TRBV9
CASSPGRSNTGELFF TRBJ2-2 TRBV6-2/TRBV6-3
CASSFSGSGEQYF TRBJ2-7 TRBV11-2
CASSSLLSGGASDTQYF TRBJ2-3 TRBV7-2
CASSEGQGPEAFF TRBJ1-1 TRBV7-2
CASSDAGKVYGYTF TRBJ1-2 TRBV25-1
CAWSRTGGGTEAFF TRBJ1-1 TRBV30
CASRSPPGNTEAFF TRBJ1-1 TRBV28
CASSQTESGEQYF TRBJ2-7 TRBV6-2/TRBV6-3
CASSASGGARFSRPGELFF TRBJ2-2 TRBV28
CASSTRSEQYF TRBJ2-7 TRBV5-8
CASSRHSGTGGMGTEAFF TRBJ1-1 TRBV6-2/TRBV6-3
CASSYRVGATEAFF TRBJ1-1 TRBV6-2/TRBV6-3
CASGLGPNNEQFF TRBJ2-1 TRBV12-5
CSVERGRGADTQYF TRBJ2-3 TRBV29-1
CSARARDRSKDDNYGYTF TRBJ1-2 TRBV20-1
CASDTGILSGANVLIF TRBJ2-6 TRBV28
CASSSGLFAGLGEQFF TRBJ2-1 TRBV7-2
CASSLARWVRVNEQYF TRBJ2-7 TRBV7-2
CASSLTRTVNTEAFF TRBJ1-1 TRBV7-8
CASVWGGAGDTQYF TRBJ2-3 TRBV12-3/TRBV12-4
CASTGGLYTGELFF TRBJ2-2 TRBV19
CASSYYRYNEQFF TRBJ2-1 TRBV7-2
CATEDATKETQYF TRBJ2-5 TRBV7-2
CASSLQPGQGGNEQFF TRBJ2-1 TRBV7-2
CASSLSGGTETDTQYF TRBJ2-3 TRBV5-5
CASSDRFPTSEQYF TRBJ2-7 TRBV25-1
CAISADLQETQYF TRBJ2-5 TRBV10-3
CSSRTGQGTEAFF TRBJ1-1 TRBV20-1
CASSFTGGADEQYF TRBJ2-7 TRBV11-2
CASTFSLEGTEAFF TRBJ1-1 TRBV5-4
CASSSVVSGGAETQYF TRBJ2-5 TRBV7-2
CASSFGQGNSYEQYF TRBJ2-7 TRBV7-9
CSAHNRDSAYGYTF TRBJ1-2 TRBV20-1
CSVVDRDNYEQYF TRBJ2-7 TRBV29-1
CASSVGPDREQYF TRBJ2-7 TRBV7-2
CASSHGSANRGRDTQYF TRBJ2-3 TRBV28
CASSYSGTRTDTQYF TRBJ2-3 TRBV7-3
CASSSHTTPYEQYF TRBJ2-7 TRBV4-1